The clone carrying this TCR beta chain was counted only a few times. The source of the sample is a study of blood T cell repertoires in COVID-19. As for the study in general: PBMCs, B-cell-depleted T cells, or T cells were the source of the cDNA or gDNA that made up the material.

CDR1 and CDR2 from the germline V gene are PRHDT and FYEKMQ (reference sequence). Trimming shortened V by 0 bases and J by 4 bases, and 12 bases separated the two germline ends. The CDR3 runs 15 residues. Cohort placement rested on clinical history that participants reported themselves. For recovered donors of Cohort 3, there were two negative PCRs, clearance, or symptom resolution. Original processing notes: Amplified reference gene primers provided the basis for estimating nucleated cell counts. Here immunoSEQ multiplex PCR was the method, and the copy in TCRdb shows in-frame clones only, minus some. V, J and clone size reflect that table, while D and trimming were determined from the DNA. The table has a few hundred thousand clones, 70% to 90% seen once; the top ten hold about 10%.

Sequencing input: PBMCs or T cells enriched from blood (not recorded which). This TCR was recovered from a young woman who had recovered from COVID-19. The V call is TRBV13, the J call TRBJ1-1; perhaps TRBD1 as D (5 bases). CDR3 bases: TGTGCCAGCAGCTTAGGGTGGGGGGAGAGCACTGAAGCTTTCTTT. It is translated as CASSLGWGESTEAFF. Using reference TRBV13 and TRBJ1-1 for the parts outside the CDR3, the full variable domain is AAGVIQSPRHLIKEKRETATLKCYPIPRHDTVYWYQQGPGQDPQFLISFYEKMQSDKGSIPDRFSAQQFSDYHSELNMSSLELGDSALYFCASSLGWGESTEAFFGQGTRLTVV.